This T cell receptor beta chain appears in the sequencing data of a study of T cells in Graves' hyperthyroidism and ophthalmopathy. Amplification yielded TCR beta CDR3 regions, with RNA transcripts as the source. The HTBI set primed first-round TCR CDR3 RT-PCR. TCRdb independently ran MiXCR on the multiplex PCR reads; one entry per CDR3 protein. Seen here are about 600,000 distinct CDR3 sequences, 16% observed once, and the top ten hold about 3.5%. Germline loops: CDR1 SGHAT, CDR2 FQNNGV. The CDR3 runs to 18 residues. J lost 4 bases, V lost 0 bases, and 13 bases had no gene match. This clonotype was counted only a few times.

This chain uses TRBV11-2 with TRBJ1-2, with 8 bases aligning to TRBD1. The TCR was taken from a woman aged 40 to 55 with Graves' ophthalmopathy. What was sequenced was blood. CDR3 region: CASSLDVGQGAGVYGYTF. The CDR3 DNA is TGTGCCAGCAGCTTAGATGTCGGGCAGGGGGCCGGGGTCTATGGCTACACCTTC.